This note documents a single TCR beta chain sequence. This specimen belongs to a study of shared clonotypes between healthy human individuals. Clones were sequenced by immunoSEQ multiplex PCR, and TCRdb holds only the in-frame ones, with some missing. Here the sample spans about 2.2 million clones, about 94% being singletons. CD45RO-negative, CCR7-selected cells formed the naive CD8 fraction, which excluded terminally differentiated effector memory CD45RA+ cells. The CDR3 consists of 15 residues. V was cut by 4 bases and J by 2 bases, with 15 bases left in between. Germline V lookup: CDR1 ENHRY, CDR2 SYGVKD.

The sample comprised naive CD8+ T cells from PBMCs. The chain joins TRBV10-3 to TRBJ2-7, with TRBD2 as a possible D gene (7 bases). The source is a man aged 18 to 30 in good health. Some clones in this sample may be carry-over from other donors' samples. CDR3 sequence: CAISAEGGGAYEQYF. The CDR3 region has the DNA TGTGCCATCAGTGCCGAAGGGGGGGGAGCCTACGAGCAGTACTTC.